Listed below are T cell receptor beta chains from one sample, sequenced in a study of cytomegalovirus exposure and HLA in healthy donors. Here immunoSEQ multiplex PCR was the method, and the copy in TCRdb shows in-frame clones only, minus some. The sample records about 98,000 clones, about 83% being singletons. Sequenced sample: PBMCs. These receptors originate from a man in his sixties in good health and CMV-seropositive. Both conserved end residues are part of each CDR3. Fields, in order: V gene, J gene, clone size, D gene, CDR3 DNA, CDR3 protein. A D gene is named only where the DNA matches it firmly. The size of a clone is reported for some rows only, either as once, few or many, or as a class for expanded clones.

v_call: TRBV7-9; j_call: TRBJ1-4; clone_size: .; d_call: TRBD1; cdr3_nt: TGTGCCAGCAGCAGCGACAGGGCGAAAACTCGGGAGGAAAAACTGTTTTTT; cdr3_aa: CASSSDRAKTREEKLFF
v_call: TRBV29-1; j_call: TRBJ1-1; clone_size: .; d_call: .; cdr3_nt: TGCAGCGCCTTCCCGAGGGGGACGGGGAACACTGAAGCTTTCTTT; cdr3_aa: CSAFPRGTGNTEAFF
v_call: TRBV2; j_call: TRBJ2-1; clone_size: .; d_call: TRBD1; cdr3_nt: TGTGCCAGCAAGGTCTCCCAGGGACAGGGGACGAATGAGCAGTTCTTC; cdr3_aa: CASKVSQGQGTNEQFF
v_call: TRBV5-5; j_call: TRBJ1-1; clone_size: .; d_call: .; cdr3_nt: TGTGCCAGCAGCCAAACAAGTAACACTGAAGCTTTCTTT; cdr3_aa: CASSQTSNTEAFF
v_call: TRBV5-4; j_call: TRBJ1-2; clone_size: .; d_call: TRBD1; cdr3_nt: TGTGCCAGCAGCTTGGTTTCAGGGGGGGGCTACACCTTC; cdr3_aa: CASSLVSGGGYTF
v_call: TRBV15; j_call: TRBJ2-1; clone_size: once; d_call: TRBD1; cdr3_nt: TGTGCCACCAGCAGAGCCGGGACAGGGCCGCTCTTC; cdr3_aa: CATSRAGTGPLF
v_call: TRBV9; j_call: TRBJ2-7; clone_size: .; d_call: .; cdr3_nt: TGTGCCAGCAGCACTAGCGGGCAGGGGGCTGACGAGCAGTACTTC; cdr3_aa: CASSTSGQGADEQYF
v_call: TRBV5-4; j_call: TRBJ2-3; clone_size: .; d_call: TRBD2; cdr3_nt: TGTGCCAGCAGCTCCGGACTAGCGGGGGGAACAGATACGCAGTATTTT; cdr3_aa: CASSSGLAGGTDTQYF
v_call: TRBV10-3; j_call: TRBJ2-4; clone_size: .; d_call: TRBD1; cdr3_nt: TGTGCCATCAGTGACGGGACAGGGAATTTAGCCAAAAACATTCAGTACTTC; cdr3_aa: CAISDGTGNLAKNIQYF
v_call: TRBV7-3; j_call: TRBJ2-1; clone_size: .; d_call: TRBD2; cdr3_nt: TGTGCCAGCGGACTAGCGGGGGCTAATGAGCAGTTCTTC; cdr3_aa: CASGLAGANEQFF
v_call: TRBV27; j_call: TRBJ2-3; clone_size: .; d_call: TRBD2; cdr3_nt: TGTGCCAGCAGTCCCTATAGCGGGGGGGTCACAGATACGCAGTATTTT; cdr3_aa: CASSPYSGGVTDTQYF
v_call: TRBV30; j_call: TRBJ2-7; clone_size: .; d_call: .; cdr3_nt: TGTGCCTGGAGTCTGAGCTACGAGCAGTACTTC; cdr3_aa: CAWSLSYEQYF
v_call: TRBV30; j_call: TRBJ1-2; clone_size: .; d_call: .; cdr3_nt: TGTGCCTGGAGTGTACAGGCTACCTCCGCTGGCTACACCTTC; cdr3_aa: CAWSVQATSAGYTF
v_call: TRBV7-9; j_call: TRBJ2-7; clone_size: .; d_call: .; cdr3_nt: TGTGCCAGCAGCTTTACGTGGCAGGGGAAGGCCGAGCAGTACTTC; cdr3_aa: CASSFTWQGKAEQYF
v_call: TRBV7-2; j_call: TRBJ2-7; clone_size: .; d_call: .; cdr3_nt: TGTGCCAGCAGCTTATTTGCGGCCCCGAGCTCCTACGAGCAGTACTTC; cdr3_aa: CASSLFAAPSSYEQYF
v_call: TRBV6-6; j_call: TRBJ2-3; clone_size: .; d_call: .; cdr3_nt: TGTGCCAGCAGTTACTCGAGCAGGGCGGTGACAGATACGCAGTATTTT; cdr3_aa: CASSYSSRAVTDTQYF
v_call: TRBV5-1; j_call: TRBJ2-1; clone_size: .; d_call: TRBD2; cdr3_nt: TGCGCCAGCAGCTTGGGTGGGGGGGGAGAGAATGAGCAGTTCTTC; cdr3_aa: CASSLGGGGENEQFF
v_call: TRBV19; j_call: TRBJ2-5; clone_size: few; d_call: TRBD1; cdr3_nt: TGTGCCAGTAGTATCGGACAGGGGACAGGGGAGACCCAGTACTTC; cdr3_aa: CASSIGQGTGETQYF
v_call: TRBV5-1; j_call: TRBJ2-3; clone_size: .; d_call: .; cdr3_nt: TGCGCCAGCAGCGGACAACTCATAGATACGCAGTATTTT; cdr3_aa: CASSGQLIDTQYF
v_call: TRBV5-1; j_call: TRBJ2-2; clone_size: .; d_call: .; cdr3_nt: TGCGCCAGCAGCTCCGGACAGTTCAACACCGGGGAGCTGTTTTTT; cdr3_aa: CASSSGQFNTGELFF
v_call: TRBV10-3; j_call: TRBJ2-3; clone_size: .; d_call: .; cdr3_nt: TGTGCCATCAGTGAGTCGAGATTTAAGGGGGGGGCCACAGATACGCAGTATTTT; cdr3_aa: CAISESRFKGGATDTQYF
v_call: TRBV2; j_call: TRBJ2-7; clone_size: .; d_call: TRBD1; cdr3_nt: TGTGCCAGCAGGCCGGGACAGGGGGCGGGCGAGCAGTACTTC; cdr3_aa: CASRPGQGAGEQYF
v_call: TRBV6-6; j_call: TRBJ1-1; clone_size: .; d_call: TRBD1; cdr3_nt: TGTGCCAGCACGGCCGGGACAGAGAACACTGAAGCTTTCTTT; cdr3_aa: CASTAGTENTEAFF
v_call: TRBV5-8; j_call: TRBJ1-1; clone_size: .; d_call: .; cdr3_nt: TGTGCCAGCAGCTTGGGGGTGCAGGGGTTGGTTGAAGCTTTCTTT; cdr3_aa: CASSLGVQGLVEAFF
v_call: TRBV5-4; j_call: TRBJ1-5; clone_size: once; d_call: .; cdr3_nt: TGTGCCAGCAGCTTGGGAGGAAGCAATCAGCCCCAGCATTTT; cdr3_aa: CASSLGGSNQPQHF
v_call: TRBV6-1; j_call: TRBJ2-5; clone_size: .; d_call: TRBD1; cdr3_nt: TGTGCCAGCTATAAGACAGGGGGCAAAGAGACCCAGTACTTC; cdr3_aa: CASYKTGGKETQYF
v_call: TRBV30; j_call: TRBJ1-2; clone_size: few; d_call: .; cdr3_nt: TGTGCCTGGAGTGGGCAGGGCTTCTATGGCTACACCTTC; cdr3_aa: CAWSGQGFYGYTF
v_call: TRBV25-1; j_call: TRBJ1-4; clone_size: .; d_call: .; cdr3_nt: TGTGCCAGCAGTGAAACCCAGGGAAGCGAAAAACTGTTTTTT; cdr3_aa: CASSETQGSEKLFF
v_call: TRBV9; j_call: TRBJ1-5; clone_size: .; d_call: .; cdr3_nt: TGTGCCAGCAGCGTAAGTGGAGGCAATCAGCCCCAGCATTTT; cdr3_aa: CASSVSGGNQPQHF
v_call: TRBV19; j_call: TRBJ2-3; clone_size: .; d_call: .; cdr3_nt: TGTGCCAGCTCTACAGGGGATACGCAGTATTTT; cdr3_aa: CASSTGDTQYF
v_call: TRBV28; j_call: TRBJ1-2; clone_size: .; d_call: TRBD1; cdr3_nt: TGTGCCAGCAGCTCTGGACAGGGAGGAGGCTACACCTTC; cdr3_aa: CASSSGQGGGYTF
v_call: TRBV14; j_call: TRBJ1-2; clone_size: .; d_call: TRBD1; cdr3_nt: TGTGCCAGCAGCCTACCCGGGACAGGGATCGGTTATTTGATAATGGGTCTTCGTGACACCTTC; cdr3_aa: CASSLPGTGIGYLIMGLRDTF
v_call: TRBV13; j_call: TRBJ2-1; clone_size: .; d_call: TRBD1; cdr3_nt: TGTGCCAGCAGCAACGGACAGGGGGATGAGCAGTTCTTC; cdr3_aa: CASSNGQGDEQFF
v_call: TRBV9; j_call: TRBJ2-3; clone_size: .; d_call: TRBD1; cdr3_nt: TGTGCCAGCAGCGTAGAGGAGACAGGGGCCGGCACAGATACGCAGTATTTT; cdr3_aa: CASSVEETGAGTDTQYF
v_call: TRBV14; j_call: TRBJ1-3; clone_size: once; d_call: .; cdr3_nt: TGTGCCAGCAGCCCGCAGGGGTTCACCATATATTTT; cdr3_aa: CASSPQGFTIYF
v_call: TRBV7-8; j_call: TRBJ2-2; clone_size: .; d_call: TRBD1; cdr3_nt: TGTGCCAGCAGCTTAGAAGCAGGGGGCGCGAGGTTGGCCGGGGAGCTGTTTTTT; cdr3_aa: CASSLEAGGARLAGELFF
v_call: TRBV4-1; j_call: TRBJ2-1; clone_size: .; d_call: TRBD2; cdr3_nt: TGCGCCAGCAGCGCAACTGGAGCGGGGGGGCAGAATGAGCAGTTCTTC; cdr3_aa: CASSATGAGGQNEQFF
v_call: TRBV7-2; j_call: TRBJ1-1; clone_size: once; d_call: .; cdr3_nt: TGTGCCAGCAGCTTAGCCCACGGGGGGTACACTGAAGCTTTCTTT; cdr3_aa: CASSLAHGGYTEAFF